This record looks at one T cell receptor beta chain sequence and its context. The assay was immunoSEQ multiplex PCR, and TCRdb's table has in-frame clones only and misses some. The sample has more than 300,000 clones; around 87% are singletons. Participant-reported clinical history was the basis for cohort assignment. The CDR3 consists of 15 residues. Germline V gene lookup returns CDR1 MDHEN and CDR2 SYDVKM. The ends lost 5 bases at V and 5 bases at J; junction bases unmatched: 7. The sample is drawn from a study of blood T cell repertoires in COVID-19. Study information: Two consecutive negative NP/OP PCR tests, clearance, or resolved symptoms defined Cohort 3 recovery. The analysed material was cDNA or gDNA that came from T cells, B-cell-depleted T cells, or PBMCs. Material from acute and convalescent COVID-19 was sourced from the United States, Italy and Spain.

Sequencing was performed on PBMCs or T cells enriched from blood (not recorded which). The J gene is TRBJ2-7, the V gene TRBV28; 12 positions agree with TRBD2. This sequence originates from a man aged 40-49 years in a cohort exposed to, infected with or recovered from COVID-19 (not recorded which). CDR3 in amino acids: CASSQSSGRDDEQYF. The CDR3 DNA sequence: TGTGCCAGCAGTCAATCTAGCGGGAGGGATGACGAGCAGTACTTC.